Listed below are T cell receptor beta chains from one sample, sequenced in a study of T cells in Graves' hyperthyroidism and ophthalmopathy. Using its own MiXCR run on the multiplex PCR reads, TCRdb lists one record per CDR3 protein. The sample has a few hundred thousand distinct CDR3 sequences, approximately 14% seen once; the top ten hold roughly 13%. The sequenced material came from blood. Receptors were obtained from a woman aged 18-29 years with Graves' hyperthyroidism. Each CDR3 is given with its conserved first and last residue. Each record gives: J gene, D gene, clone size, V gene, CDR3 protein, CDR3 DNA. A D gene is named only where the DNA matches it firmly. Clone size is stated in some rows and not others, as once, few, many or a class when expanded.

>TRBJ1-5|NA|few|TRBV27
CASSLNLPTGNQPQHF
TGTGCCAGCAGTTTAAACCTCCCGACGGGCAATCAGCCCCAGCATTTT
>TRBJ1-1|NA|few|TRBV5-5
CASSRAGGPEAFF
TGTGCCAGCAGCAGGGCGGGGGGTCCTGAAGCTTTCTTT
>TRBJ2-2|NA|NA|TRBV24-1
CATTDLRELFF
TGTGCCACCACCGACCTCAGGGAGCTGTTTTTT
>TRBJ2-5|NA|few|TRBV29-1
CSVVRGETQYF
TGCAGCGTTGTTAGGGGGGAGACCCAGTACTTC
>TRBJ2-1|NA|NA|TRBV20-1
CSAIPLQGIIYNEQFF
TGCAGTGCTATCCCTTTGCAGGGTATTATATACAATGAGCAGTTCTTC
>TRBJ2-5|NA|NA|TRBV12-3/TRBV12-4
CASSKTGSRLQETQYF
TGTGCCAGCAGTAAGACAGGAAGTCGTCTCCAAGAGACCCAGTACTTC
>TRBJ1-2|NA|many|TRBV11-2
CASSLDTGYGYTF
TGTGCCAGCAGCTTAGATACGGGCTATGGCTACACCTTC
>TRBJ2-1|NA|many|TRBV20-1
CSARVIRGINQGNEQFF
TGCAGTGCTAGAGTTATCAGGGGTATTAACCAAGGTAATGAGCAGTTCTTC
>TRBJ2-2|TRBD2|NA|TRBV6-1
CASLSEAGGRFGELFF
TGTGCCAGCTTATCCGAAGCGGGAGGGCGCTTCGGGGAGCTGTTTTTT
>TRBJ2-3|NA|NA|TRBV6-1
CASSQDTAASTDTQYF
TGTGCCAGTAGTCAGGATACGGCTGCTAGCACAGATACGCAGTATTTT
>TRBJ2-1|TRBD2|few|TRBV19
CASRSGTSGPYNEQFF
TGTGCCAGTAGGTCGGGGACTAGCGGGCCCTACAATGAGCAGTTCTTC
>TRBJ1-5|NA|many|TRBV15
CATSRDRGSNQPQHF
TGTGCCACCAGCAGAGATCGAGGGTCCAATCAGCCCCAGCATTTT
>TRBJ2-3|TRBD2|few|TRBV29-1
CSVAETSGGSTDTQYF
TGCAGCGTCGCGGAAACTAGCGGGGGGAGCACAGATACGCAGTATTTT
>TRBJ1-1|NA|many|TRBV7-3
CASSFDSRSAEAFF
TGTGCCAGCAGCTTCGATAGCAGGAGCGCTGAAGCTTTCTTT
>TRBJ2-7|TRBD2|many|TRBV20-1
CSVQREIYEQYF
TGCAGTGTCCAGCGGGAGATCTACGAGCAGTACTTC